This TCR beta chain originates from a study of shared clonotypes between healthy human individuals (dated by TCRdb to 2018 to 2020). Context from the whole study: A couple of women and three men aged 18 to 49 years were included in the cohort. For each donor, CD4 naive and CD4 memory were each given three plates, CD8 naive was given two plates, and CD8 memory was given one plate. The study deeply sequenced blood TCR repertoires of about 5 healthy adults to estimate repertoire size and the extent of clonotype sharing between individuals. To increase sequencing depth and limit assay-specific biases, TCR repertoire library preparation and sequencing were carried out by different laboratories using diverse techniques. Per donor, leukapheresis produced somewhere between about 0.9 and 9 billion PBMCs. General findings and caveats noted by the study authors: The genetic and exposure-history diversity represented was limited by the small number of donors. Naive subsets generally had larger estimated clonotype richness than memory subsets did. Sampling was restricted to blood, and TCR repertoires in tissue are likely to differ from TCR repertoires in blood. Compared with non-shared clonotypes, the clonotypes found in all four sorted-subset donors had higher generation probabilities. Rarefaction of sorted-subset datasets indicated incomplete sequencing despite the large sequencing depth. Across a handful of donors, approximately 5% of naive CD4, roughly 3.8% of naive CD8, around 2.1% of memory CD4, and roughly 0.4% of memory CD8 clonotypes were shared. Based on pairwise subsampling, the degree of clonotype sharing among donors was expected to be affected by sequencing depth.

Healthy HIV-negative adults with no recently reported acute infections or vaccinations were included as donors. Every donor was a Caucasian adult living in Nashville, Tennessee, USA. CD4+ T cells were enriched by magnetic negative selection, after which naive cells were positively selected on CD45RA and the negative fraction was taken as the memory subset. After blood collection by leukapheresis, PBMCs were isolated using Ficoll-Histopaque density gradient centrifugation and then cryopreserved in the vapor phase of liquid nitrogen. Analytical flow cytometry was used to check the purity and quantity of every magnetically sorted T cell population. Genomic DNA was isolated from each sorted fraction and quantified by UV absorbance on a Nanodrop 2000c. Note on this clone: The antigen it recognizes is unknown. Per-base qualities were not stored, and no clone one base away is much larger.

TCR CDR3 regions were amplified from genomic DNA by multiplex PCR using the deep immunoSEQ assay. Extracted genomic DNA from each cell subset was distributed evenly across all wells of several immunoSEQ 96-well plates, and each plate was treated as a replicate. Each replicate PCR for sorted subsets received about 220 ng genomic DNA, equal to tens of thousands of T cell genomes. Purified libraries were quantified with a Qubit 3.0 fluorometer, sized on a Bioanalyzer 2100, and re-quantified with the KAPA Library Quantification kit. Each immunoSEQ 96-well plate was sequenced on its own single-read 150-cycle Illumina NextSeq 550 flow cell. The source study handled its data this way. Because the immunoSEQ output held only junctional sequences and lacked quality scores, the filtering could not match the filtering applied to full-length reads. To assign V/J genes and CDR3, sequences were annotated using PyIR, a Python wrapper for IgBLAST v1.9, with IMGT germline references. Reads were filtered out if the reads had weak V/J assignments (E-value above 1e-6), no CDR3, stop codons, out-of-frame junctions, or ambiguous translated residues. V3J clonotypes were defined as sequences sharing the same inferred V gene, J gene, and CDR3 amino acid sequence. Percentage overlap between repertoires was calculated by dividing the number of shared unique clonotypes by the size of the smaller repertoire. Repertoire richness was assessed with RTK rarefaction, the Chao1 estimator, and Recon v2.1 estimates of unobserved clonotypes. For all TCRbeta clonotypes obtained by the gDNA method from a handful of donors, generation probabilities were computed with OLGA. TCRdb mirrors the immuneACCESS table, restricted to in-frame sequences. Some clones are absent from its copies; in checked studies, under half trace to an unresolved V gene, and the reason for the others is unknown. The V and J calls and the clone size are those of that table, but D and trimming were determined from the DNA. The sample table contains 600,000 to 750,000 clones; only one count was recorded for roughly 72% of them. The ten largest clones represent roughly 1.8% of the sample.

For CDR1 and CDR2, the germline V gene lists SGHDT and YYEEEE. From cysteine to phenylalanine, the CDR3 is 12 amino acids long. Only the CDR3 part of the read is kept: 36 bases, read in frame from the first base. Trimming takes 4 bases from V and 0 bases from J, and the germline ends sit 5 bases apart. The V gene is TRBV5-6 and the J gene is TRBJ2-7, with the D gene not clear enough to name. This TCR was sampled from a woman aged 30 to 39 in good health. The sequenced sample was memory CD4+ T cells sorted from blood. The cell subset or site label, as the study defines it: CD45RA-negative fraction. The nucleotide sequence reads TGTGCCAGCAGCCAAAACTCCTACGAGCAGTACTTC. It is translated as CASSQNSYEQYF.